This T cell receptor (beta chain) comes out of a study of OX40 agonist ivuxolimab in advanced cancers. Turning to the study itself: Dose-escalation patients were diagnosed with hepatocellular carcinoma, melanoma, renal cell cancer or head and neck cancer.

With respect to this clone: As yet, its antigen is unknown.

V was cut by 4 bases and J by 0 bases, with 16 bases left in between. Germline V lookup: CDR1 MDHEN, CDR2 SYDVKM. This CDR3 contains 17 residues. The table came from immunoSEQ multiplex PCR; TCRdb's copy has only in-frame clones and leaves some out. This sample has about 27,000 clones, with 81% found just once. Study-wide results and caveats: CD4+ and CD8+ blood T cells expanded clonally by week 6 at 0.1 to 3.0 mg/kg. Mean expanded clone counts were higher in CD8+ than CD4+ T cells.

The receptor was derived from an adult with an advanced solid tumor such as melanoma, head and neck, liver or kidney cancer. The starting material was CD4+ or CD8+ T cells sorted from blood, obtained in a trial of the OX40 agonist ivuxolimab. This rearrangement joins TRBV28 to TRBJ1-5, with D perhaps TRBD1 (5 bases). The CDR3 is CASSSDRPRVSNQPQHF. For the CDR3, the DNA is TGTGCCAGCAGTTCCGACAGACCCCGGGTTAGCAATCAGCCCCAGCATTTT.